The 15 T cell receptor beta chains below all came from one sample that was sequenced in a study of response to subunit inactivated influenza vaccine. TCRdb re-derived calls from the RT-PCR reads in MiXCR, one entry per CDR3 protein. The sample has fewer than 750,000 distinct CDR3 sequences, 13% to 15% seen once. The material was PBMCs from blood, obtained approximately 13 days after vaccination. These receptors originate from a man aged 50-59 years who received an inactivated influenza vaccine.

This clonotype has a handful of counts. Because the CDR3's place on the DNA is in doubt, the DNA is left out and the CDR3 is given as listed by TCRdb. The V and J genes are TRBV27 and TRBJ2-1; TRBD1, as called in the table, went unchecked against the DNA. The CDR3 is 17 residues long, counting both termini. CDR1 and CDR2 (germline): MNHEY, SMNVEV (reference sequence). Here the CDR3 reads CASSLGMGIQGAIEQFF.

The table lists this clonotype with many counts. V and J are TRBV5-5 and TRBJ1-4, with D uncertain. Trimming took 0 bases from V and 5 from J, leaving 5 bases between them. The CDR3 consists of 13 residues. Germline loops: CDR1 SGHKS, CDR2 YYEKEE (reference sequence). CDR3 DNA sequence: TGTGCCAGCAGCTTGGCCGTGAATGAAAAACTGTTTTTT. Translating it yields CASSLAVNEKLFF.

V is TRBV20-1 and J is TRBJ1-4, with D hard to call. The CDR3 runs 13 residues. The germline V gene encodes CDR1 DFQATT and CDR2 SNEGSKA (reference sequence). Deletions cut 1 base from V and 13 bases from J, with 16 bases between. CDR3 coding DNA: TGCAGTGCTAGAGTCCCCGACCCGGGAAGACTGTTTTTT. Translating gives CSARVPDPGRLFF.

The J gene is TRBJ2-1, the V gene TRBV7-2; tentative D call: TRBD2 (5 bases). The germline gives CDR1 SGHTA, CDR2 FQGNSA. Between the trimmed V and J ends, which lost 0 bases and 9 bases, there was a span of 12 bases. The CDR3 is 14 amino acids. The CDR3 DNA reads as TGTGCCAGCAGCTTAGCCTTTTCGAGGGCTGAGCAGTTCTTC. Translating gives CASSLAFSRAEQFF.

This clonotype was seen more than once but under ten times. V and J are TRBV10-3 and TRBJ2-7; TRBD2 matches at 11 bases. This CDR3 spans 12 amino acids. The trim removed 10 bases at V and 4 bases at J, leaving 3 bases unmatched. Germline lookup yields CDR1 ENHRY and CDR2 SYGVKD. CDR3 nucleotide sequence: TGTGCCACCTGGACTAGCGGGTACGAGCAGTACTTC. Translation: CATWTSGYEQYF.

The J gene is TRBJ2-6, the V gene TRBV19; the D is unclear. CDR1 is LNHDA, CDR2 SQIVND, per germline (reference sequence). Between the trimmed V and J ends, which lost 7 bases and 0 bases, there was a span of 13 bases. The CDR3 extends over 16 amino acids. The DNA for the CDR3 is TGTGCCAGTACCAAAGACCGTTACTCTGGGGCCAACGTCCTGACTTTC. The encoded protein is CASTKDRYSGANVLTF.

This clonotype has ten or more counts. The J gene is TRBJ1-5, the V gene TRBV20-1; no clear D gene. From germline, CDR1 is DFQATT and CDR2 SNEGSKA (reference sequence). The V and J ends lost 1 base and 3 bases respectively, with 7 bases between them. The CDR3 is 13 amino acids. CDR3 in DNA: TGCAGTGCTAGAGTGCAGCCCAATCAGCCCCAGCATTTT. Its protein product is CSARVQPNQPQHF.

J is TRBJ1-2 and V is TRBV29-1; D is ambiguous. The CDR3 is 11 amino acids. CDR1 is SQVTM, CDR2 ANQGSEA, per germline. Trimming stripped 5 bases from V and 6 bases from J, with 10 bases between. The CDR3 sequence: CSVRTENGYTF. CDR3 nucleotide sequence: TGCAGCGTTCGTACAGAGAATGGCTACACCTTC.

There are a few counts of this clonotype. The gene calls are TRBV7-2 and TRBJ2-3; maybe TRBD2 (7 bases). Germline V gives CDR1 SGHTA, CDR2 FQGNSA. There are 15 residues in the CDR3. Trimming took off 6 bases at V and 5 bases at J, with 18 bases between the two ends. DNA for the CDR3: TGTGCCAGCAGTAATCGACGGGGGGCCGGAGATACGCAGTATTTT. Its protein is CASSNRRGAGDTQYF. The variable domain in full, with the rest retrieved from reference TRBV7-2 and TRBJ2-3, is GAGVSQSPSNKVTEKGKDVELRCDPISGHTALYWYRQSLGQGLEFLIYFQGNSAPDKSGLPSDRFSAERTGGSVSTLTIQRTQQEDSAVYLCASSNRRGAGDTQYFGPGTRLTVL.

The chain joins TRBV15 to TRBJ2-5, with 7 positions matching TRBD2. The CDR3 consists of 16 residues. Germline loops: CDR1 LNHNV, CDR2 YYDKDF (reference sequence). The V gene end was trimmed by 0 bases and the J gene end by 5 bases; junction bases not matched to a gene: 9. The CDR3 sequence: CATSRDLAGDGETQYF. In DNA, the CDR3 is TGTGCCACCAGCAGAGATTTGGCGGGAGATGGGGAGACCCAGTACTTC.

This clonotype was seen more than once but under ten times. The chain couples TRBV10-1 to TRBJ2-2; 7 positions match TRBD1. The germline CDR1 and CDR2 sequences are WNHNN and SYGVQD (reference sequence). The length of the CDR3 is 12 residues. Losses at the gene ends were 10 bases for V and 6 bases for J; bases not matched to a gene: 5. The CDR3 DNA reads TGCGCCACCGCCCAGGGGGCCGGGGAGCTGTTTTTT. This encodes CATAQGAGELFF.

The chain has TRBV12-3 or TRBV12-4 and TRBJ2-6; D gene ambiguous. The CDR3 covers 15 residues. Trimming left V 6 bases short and J 12 bases short, with 21 bases between. This CDR3 reads CASRPNAAPRSVLTF. CDR3 nucleotides: TGTGCCAGCAGGCCCAACGCGGCCCCCCGAAGCGTCCTGACTTTC.

V is TRBV7-2 and J is TRBJ2-7; a weak D match, TRBD1 (5 bases). The CDR3 has 14 amino acids. The germline V gene has CDR1 SGHTA and CDR2 FQGNSA. V lost 5 bases to trimming and J lost 2 bases, with 13 bases between them. The CDR3, as DNA: TGTGCCAGCAGCCCTTGGGGCAGTACCTACGAGCAGTACTTC. As protein: CASSPWGSTYEQYF.

This clonotype appeared a few times. The chain couples TRBV4-2 to TRBJ2-1, with D tentatively TRBD1 (6 bases). V shed 1 base and J shed 6 bases, with 10 bases lying between them. CDR3 length: 14 residues. Germline CDR1 reads LGHNA; CDR2 reads YNFKEQ. CDR3 bases: TGTGCCAGCAGCCAAGCTTTGGACAGCAATGAGCAGTTCTTC. Its translation: CASSQALDSNEQFF.

This clonotype appeared once. The chain carries TRBV19 and TRBJ2-3; TRBD1 agrees at 7 bases. Trimming cost V 5 bases and J 11 bases; bases outside gene matches: 10. This CDR3 spans 13 amino acids. Germline V gene lookup returns CDR1 LNHDA and CDR2 SQIVND (reference sequence). CDR3 loop: CASSPSDRVKQYF. CDR3 nucleotide sequence: TGTGCCAGTAGTCCAAGTGACAGGGTCAAGCAGTATTTT. The complete variable domain, with remaining parts taken from reference TRBV19 and TRBJ2-3, reads DGGITQSPKYLFRKEGQNVTLSCEQNLNHDAMYWYRQDPGQGLRLIYYSQIVNDFQKGDIAEGYSVSREKKESFPLTVTSAQKNPTAFYLCASSPSDRVKQYFGPGTRLTVL.